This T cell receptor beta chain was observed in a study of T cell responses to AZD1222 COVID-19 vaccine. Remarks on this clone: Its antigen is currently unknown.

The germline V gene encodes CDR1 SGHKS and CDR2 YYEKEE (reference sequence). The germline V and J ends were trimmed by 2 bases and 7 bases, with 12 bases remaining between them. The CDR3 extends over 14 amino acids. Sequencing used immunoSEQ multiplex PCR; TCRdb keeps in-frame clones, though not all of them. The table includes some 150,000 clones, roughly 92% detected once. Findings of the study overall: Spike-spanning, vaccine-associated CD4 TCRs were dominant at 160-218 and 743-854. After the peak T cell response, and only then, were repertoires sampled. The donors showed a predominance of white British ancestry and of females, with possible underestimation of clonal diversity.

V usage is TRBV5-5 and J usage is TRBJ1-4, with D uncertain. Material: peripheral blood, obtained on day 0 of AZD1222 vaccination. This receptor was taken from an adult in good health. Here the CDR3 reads CASSFQVSSEKLFF. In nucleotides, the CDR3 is TGTGCCAGCAGCTTCCAGGTATCGAGTGAAAAACTGTTTTTT.